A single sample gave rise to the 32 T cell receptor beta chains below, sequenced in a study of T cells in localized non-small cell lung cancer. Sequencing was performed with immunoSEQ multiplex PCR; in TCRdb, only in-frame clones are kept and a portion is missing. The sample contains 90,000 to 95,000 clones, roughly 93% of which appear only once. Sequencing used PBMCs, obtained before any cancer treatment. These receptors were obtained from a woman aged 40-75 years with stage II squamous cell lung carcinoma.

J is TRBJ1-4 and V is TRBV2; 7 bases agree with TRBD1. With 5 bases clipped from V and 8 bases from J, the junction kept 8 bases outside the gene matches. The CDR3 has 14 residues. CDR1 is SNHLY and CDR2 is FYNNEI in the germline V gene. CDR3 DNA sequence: TGTGCCAGCAGTCAACGGACAGGCGGGGAAAAACTGTTTTTT. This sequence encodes CASSQRTGGEKLFF.

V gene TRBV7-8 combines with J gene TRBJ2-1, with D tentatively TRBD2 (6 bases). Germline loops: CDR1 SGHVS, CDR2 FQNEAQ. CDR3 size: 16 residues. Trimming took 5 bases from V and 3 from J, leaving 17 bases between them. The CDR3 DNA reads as TGTGCCAGCAGCGTAGGGCTGCGGGGCGACTACAATGAGCAGTTCTTC. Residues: CASSVGLRGDYNEQFF.

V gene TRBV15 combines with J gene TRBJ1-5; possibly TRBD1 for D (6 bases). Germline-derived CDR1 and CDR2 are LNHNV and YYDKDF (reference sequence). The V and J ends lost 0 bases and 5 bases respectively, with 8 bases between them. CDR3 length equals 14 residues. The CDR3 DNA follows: TGTGCCACCAGCAGAGACAGGGGTTATCAGCCCCAGCATTTT. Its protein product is CATSRDRGYQPQHF. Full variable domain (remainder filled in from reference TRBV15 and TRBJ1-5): DAMVIQNPRYQVTQFGKPVTLSCSQTLNHNVMYWYQQKSSQAPKLLFHYYDKDFNNEADTPDNFQSRRPNTSFCFLDIRSPGLGDTAMYLCATSRDRGYQPQHFGDGTRLSIL.

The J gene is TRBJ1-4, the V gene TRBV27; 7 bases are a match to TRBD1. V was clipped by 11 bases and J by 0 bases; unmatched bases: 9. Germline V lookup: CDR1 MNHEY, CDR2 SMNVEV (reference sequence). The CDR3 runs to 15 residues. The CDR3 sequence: CASRGVFSTNEKLFF. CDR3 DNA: TGTGCCTCCAGGGGGGTTTTCTCAACTAATGAAAAACTGTTTTTT. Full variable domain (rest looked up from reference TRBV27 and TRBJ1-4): EAQVTQNPRYLITVTGKKLTVTCSQNMNHEYMSWYRQDPGLGLRQIYYSMNVEVTDKGDVPEGYKVSRKEKRNFPLILESPSPNQTSLYFCASRGVFSTNEKLFFGSGTQLSVL.

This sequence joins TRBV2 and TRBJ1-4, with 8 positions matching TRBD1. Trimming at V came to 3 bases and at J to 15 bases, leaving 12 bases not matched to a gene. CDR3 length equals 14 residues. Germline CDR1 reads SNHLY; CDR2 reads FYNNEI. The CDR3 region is CASSDQGARRTVFF. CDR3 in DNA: TGTGCCAGCAGTGACCAGGGGGCGCGAAGGACGGTGTTTTTT.

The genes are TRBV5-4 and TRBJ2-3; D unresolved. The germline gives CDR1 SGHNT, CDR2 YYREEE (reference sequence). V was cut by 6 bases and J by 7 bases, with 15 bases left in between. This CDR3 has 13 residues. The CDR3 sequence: CASNPGPENTQYF. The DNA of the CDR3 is TGTGCCAGCAACCCCGGGCCCGAGAATACGCAGTATTTT.

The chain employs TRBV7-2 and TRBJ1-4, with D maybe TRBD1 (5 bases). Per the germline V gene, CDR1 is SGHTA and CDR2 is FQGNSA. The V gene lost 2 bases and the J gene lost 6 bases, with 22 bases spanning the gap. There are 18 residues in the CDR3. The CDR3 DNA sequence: TGTGCCAGCAGCTTAAGGGGCAGGGTACTAACGGGGGATGAAAAACTGTTTTTT. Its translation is CASSLRGRVLTGDEKLFF.

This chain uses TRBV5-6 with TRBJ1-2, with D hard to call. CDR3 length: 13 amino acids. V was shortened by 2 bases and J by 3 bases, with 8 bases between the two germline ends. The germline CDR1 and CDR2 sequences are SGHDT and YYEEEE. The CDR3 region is CASSFTEYYGYTF. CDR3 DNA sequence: TGTGCCAGCAGCTTTACAGAATACTATGGCTACACCTTC.

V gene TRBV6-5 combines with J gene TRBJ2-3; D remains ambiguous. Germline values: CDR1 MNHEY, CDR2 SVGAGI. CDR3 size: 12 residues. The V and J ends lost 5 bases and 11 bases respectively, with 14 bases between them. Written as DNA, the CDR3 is TGTGCCAGCAGTGACGGGCCCGGAAGGCAGTATTTT. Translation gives CASSDGPGRQYF.

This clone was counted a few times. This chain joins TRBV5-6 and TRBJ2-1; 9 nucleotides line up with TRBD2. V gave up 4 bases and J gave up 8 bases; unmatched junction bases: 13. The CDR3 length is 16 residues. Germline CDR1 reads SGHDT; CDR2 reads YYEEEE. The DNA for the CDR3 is TGTGCCAGCAGCCCAGCCGGGACTAGCTTAGACCATGAGCAGTTCTTC. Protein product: CASSPAGTSLDHEQFF.

This CDR3 reads CASSPQGSSGHEQYF. The CDR3 region has the DNA TGCGCCAGCAGCCCCCAAGGGTCATCGGGCCACGAGCAGTACTTC. The rearrangement joins TRBV5-1 to TRBJ2-7; D uncertain. The CDR3 is made up of 15 amino acids. Trimming shortened V by 4 bases and J by 5 bases, and 19 bases separated the two germline ends. Per the germline V gene, CDR1 is SGHRS and CDR2 is YFSETQ.

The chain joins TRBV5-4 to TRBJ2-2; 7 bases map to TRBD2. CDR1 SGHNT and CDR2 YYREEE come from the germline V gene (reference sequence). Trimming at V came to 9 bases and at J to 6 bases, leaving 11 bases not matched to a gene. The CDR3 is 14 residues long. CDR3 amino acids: CATKGPAGPGELFF. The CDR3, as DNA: TGTGCCACAAAAGGACCAGCGGGGCCCGGGGAGCTGTTTTTT.

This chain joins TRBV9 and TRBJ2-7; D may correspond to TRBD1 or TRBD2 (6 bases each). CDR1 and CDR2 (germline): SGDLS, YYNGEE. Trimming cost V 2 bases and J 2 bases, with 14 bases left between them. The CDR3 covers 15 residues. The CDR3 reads CASSVGGAVTYEQYF. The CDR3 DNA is TGTGCCAGCAGCGTGGGGGGCGCGGTCACCTACGAGCAGTACTTC.

For the CDR3, the DNA is TGCGCCAGCAGTGAGCCGAACAGGGGGCGCGGGGAGACCCAGTACTTC. This gives the protein CASSEPNRGRGETQYF. The chain joins TRBV10-2 to TRBJ2-5, with TRBD1 identical over 9 bases. CDR1 is WSHSY and CDR2 is SAAADI in the germline V gene. This CDR3 is 16 amino acids long. The V segment lost 2 bases and the J segment 5 bases; nucleotides outside the gene matches: 9.

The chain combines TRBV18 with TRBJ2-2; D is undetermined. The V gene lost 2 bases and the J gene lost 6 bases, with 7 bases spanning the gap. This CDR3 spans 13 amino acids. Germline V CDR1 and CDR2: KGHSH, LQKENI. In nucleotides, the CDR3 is TGTGCCAGCTCACCAACACTCGCCGGGGAGCTGTTTTTT. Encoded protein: CASSPTLAGELFF.

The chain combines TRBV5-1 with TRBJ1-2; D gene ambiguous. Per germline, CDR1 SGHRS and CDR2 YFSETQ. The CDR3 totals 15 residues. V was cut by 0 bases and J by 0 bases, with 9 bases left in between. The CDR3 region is CASSLAGETNYGYTF. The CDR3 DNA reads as TGCGCCAGCAGCTTGGCGGGAGAGACTAACTATGGCTACACCTTC. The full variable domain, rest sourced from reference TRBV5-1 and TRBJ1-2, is KAGVTQTPRYLIKTRGQQVTLSCSPISGHRSVSWYQQTPGQGLQFLFEYFSETQRNKGNFPGRFSGRQFSNSRSEMNVSTLELGDSALYLCASSLAGETNYGYTFGSGTRLTVV.

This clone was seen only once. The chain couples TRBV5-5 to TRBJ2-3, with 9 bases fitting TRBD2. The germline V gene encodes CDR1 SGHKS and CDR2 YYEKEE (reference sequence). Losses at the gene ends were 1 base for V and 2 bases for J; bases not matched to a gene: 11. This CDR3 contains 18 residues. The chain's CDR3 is CASSLRPLRGGSTDTQYF. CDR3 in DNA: TGTGCCAGCAGCTTGCGGCCCCTGCGGGGGGGGTCCACAGATACGCAGTATTTT. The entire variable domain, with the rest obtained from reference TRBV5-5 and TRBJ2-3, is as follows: DAGVTQSPTHLIKTRGQQVTLRCSPISGHKSVSWYQQVLGQGPQFIFQYYEKEERGRGNFPDRFSARQFPNYSSELNVNALLLGDSALYLCASSLRPLRGGSTDTQYFGPGTRLTVL.

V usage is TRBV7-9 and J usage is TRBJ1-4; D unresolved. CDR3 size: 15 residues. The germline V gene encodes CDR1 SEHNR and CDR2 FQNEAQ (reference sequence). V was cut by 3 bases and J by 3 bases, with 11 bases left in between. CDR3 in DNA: TGTGCCAGCAGCTTGGGCCCTGGCTCTAATGAAAAACTGTTTTTT. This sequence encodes CASSLGPGSNEKLFF. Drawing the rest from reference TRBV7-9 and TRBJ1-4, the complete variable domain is DTGVSQNPRHKITKRGQNVTFRCDPISEHNRLYWYRQTLGQGPEFLTYFQNEAQLEKSRLLSDRFSAERPKGSFSTLEIQRTEQGDSAMYLCASSLGPGSNEKLFFGSGTQLSVL.

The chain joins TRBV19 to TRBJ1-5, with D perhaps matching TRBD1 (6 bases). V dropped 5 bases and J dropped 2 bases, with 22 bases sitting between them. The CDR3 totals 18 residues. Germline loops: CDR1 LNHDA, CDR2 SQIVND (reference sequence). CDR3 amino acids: CASSLRDMGPAGNQPQHF. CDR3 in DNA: TGTGCCAGTAGTCTCCGGGACATGGGTCCGGCGGGCAATCAGCCCCAGCATTTT.

The CDR3 coding sequence is TGTGCAAGTCGGAACGGACAGGGGGCCGTGAACACTGAAGCTTTCTTT. It encodes CASRNGQGAVNTEAFF. The chain recombines TRBV12-2 with TRBJ1-1; TRBD1, as called in the table, went unchecked against the DNA. TRBV12-2 is a pseudogene segment. CDR3 length equals 16 residues.

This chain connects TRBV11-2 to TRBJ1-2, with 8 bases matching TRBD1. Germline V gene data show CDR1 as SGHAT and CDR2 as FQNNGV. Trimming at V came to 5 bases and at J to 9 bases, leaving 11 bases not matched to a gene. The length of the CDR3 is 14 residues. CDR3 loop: CASSRPGQELSYTF. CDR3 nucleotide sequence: TGTGCCAGCAGCCGACCGGGACAGGAGTTGAGCTACACCTTC.

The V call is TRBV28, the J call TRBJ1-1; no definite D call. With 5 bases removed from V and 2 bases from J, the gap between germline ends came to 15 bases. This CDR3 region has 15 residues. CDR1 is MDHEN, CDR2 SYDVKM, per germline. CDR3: CASSPSTGKNTEAFF. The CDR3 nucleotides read TGTGCCAGCAGTCCCTCGACCGGGAAAAACACTGAAGCTTTCTTT.

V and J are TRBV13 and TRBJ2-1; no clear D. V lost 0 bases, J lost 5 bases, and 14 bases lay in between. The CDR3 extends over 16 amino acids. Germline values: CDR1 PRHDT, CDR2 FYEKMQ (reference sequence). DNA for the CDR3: TGTGCCAGCAGCTTAGGCCCCGGCCTAGATGACAATGAGCAGTTCTTC. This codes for CASSLGPGLDDNEQFF.

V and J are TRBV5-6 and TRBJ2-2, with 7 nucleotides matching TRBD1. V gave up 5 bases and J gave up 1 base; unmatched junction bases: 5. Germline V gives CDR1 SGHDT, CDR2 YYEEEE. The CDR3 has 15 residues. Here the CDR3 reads CASRSGQLNTGELFF. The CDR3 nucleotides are TGTGCCAGCAGGTCGGGACAGTTGAACACCGGGGAGCTGTTTTTT.

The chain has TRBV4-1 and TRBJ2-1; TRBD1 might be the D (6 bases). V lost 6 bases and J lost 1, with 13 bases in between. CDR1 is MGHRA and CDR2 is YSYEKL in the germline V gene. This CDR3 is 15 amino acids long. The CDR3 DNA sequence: TGCGCCAGCAGTTTCAGGGGCGGTTCCTACAATGAGCAGTTCTTC. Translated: CASSFRGGSYNEQFF.

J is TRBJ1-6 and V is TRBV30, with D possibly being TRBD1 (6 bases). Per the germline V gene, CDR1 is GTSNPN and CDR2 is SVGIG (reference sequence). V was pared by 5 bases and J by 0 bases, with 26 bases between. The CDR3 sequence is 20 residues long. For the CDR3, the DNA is TGTGCCTGGTCCCTAGGGTACACAGGGAGAATGTCCTCCTATAATTCACCCCTCCACTTT. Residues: CAWSLGYTGRMSSYNSPLHF.

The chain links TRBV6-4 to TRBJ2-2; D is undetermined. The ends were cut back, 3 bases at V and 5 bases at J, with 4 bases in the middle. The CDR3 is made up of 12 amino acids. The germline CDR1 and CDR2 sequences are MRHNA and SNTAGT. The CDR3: CASSDVTGELFF. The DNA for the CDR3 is TGTGCCAGCAGTGATGTAACCGGGGAGCTGTTTTTT.

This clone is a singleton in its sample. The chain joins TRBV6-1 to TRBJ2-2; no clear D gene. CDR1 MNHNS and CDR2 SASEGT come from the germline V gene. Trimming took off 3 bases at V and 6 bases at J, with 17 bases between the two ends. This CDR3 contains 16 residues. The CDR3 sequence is CASSDQVALRSGELFF. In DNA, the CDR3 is TGTGCCAGCAGTGATCAAGTGGCCCTTAGATCCGGGGAGCTGTTTTTT.

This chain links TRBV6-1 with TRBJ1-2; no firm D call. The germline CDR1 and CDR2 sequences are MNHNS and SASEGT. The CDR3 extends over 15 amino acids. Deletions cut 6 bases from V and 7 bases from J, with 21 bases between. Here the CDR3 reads CASRPRTWDLGGYTF. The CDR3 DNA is TGTGCCAGCAGACCTAGGACGTGGGATTTGGGTGGCTACACCTTC.

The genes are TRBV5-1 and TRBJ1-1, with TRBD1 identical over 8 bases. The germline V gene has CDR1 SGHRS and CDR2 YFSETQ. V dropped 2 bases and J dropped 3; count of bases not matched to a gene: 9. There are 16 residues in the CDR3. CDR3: CASSLRQGLGYTEAFF. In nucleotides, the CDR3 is TGCGCCAGCAGCTTACGACAGGGGTTGGGGTACACTGAAGCTTTCTTT.

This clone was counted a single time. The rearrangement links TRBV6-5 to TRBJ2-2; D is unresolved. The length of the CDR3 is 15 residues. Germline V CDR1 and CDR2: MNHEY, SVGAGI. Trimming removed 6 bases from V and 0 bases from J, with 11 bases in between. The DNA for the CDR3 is TGTGCCAGCAGCCCCCGGCGGTCGAACACCGGGGAGCTGTTTTTT. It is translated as CASSPRRSNTGELFF.

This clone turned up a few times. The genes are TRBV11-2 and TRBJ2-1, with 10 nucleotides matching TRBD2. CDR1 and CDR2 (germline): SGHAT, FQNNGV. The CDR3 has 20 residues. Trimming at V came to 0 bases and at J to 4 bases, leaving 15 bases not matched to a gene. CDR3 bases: TGTGCCAGCAGCTTAGATCTAGCTAGCGGGAGATCCCCCTCTTACAATGAGCAGTTCTTC. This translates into CASSLDLASGRSPSYNEQFF.